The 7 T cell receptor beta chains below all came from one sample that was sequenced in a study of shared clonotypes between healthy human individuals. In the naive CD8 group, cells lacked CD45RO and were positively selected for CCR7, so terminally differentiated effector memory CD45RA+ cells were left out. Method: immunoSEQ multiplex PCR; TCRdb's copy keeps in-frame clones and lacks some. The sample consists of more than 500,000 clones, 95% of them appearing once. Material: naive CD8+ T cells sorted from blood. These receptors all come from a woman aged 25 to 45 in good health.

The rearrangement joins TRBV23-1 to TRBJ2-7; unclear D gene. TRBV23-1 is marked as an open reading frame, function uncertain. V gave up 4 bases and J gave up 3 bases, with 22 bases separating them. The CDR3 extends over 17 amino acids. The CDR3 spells CASSLYGSAVWRYEQYF. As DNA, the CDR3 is TGCGCCAGCAGTCTTTATGGCAGTGCGGTCTGGCGCTACGAGCAGTACTTC.

The CDR3 loop reads CASRSGLAGLQETQYF. CDR3 sequence (DNA): TGTGCCAGCAGATCCGGGCTAGCGGGGCTACAAGAGACCCAGTACTTC. This rearrangement joins TRBV27 to TRBJ2-5; 9 nucleotides match TRBD2. From germline, CDR1 is MNHEY and CDR2 SMNVEV (reference sequence). The CDR3 is 16 amino acids. With V trimmed by 6 bases and J by 2 bases, 10 bases remained unmatched.

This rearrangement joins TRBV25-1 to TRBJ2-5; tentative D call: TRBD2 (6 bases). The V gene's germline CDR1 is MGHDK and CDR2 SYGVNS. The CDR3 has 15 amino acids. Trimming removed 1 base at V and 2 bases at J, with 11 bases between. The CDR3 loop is CASSESVGGQETQYF. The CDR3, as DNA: TGTGCCAGCAGTGAATCGGTGGGGGGACAAGAGACCCAGTACTTC.

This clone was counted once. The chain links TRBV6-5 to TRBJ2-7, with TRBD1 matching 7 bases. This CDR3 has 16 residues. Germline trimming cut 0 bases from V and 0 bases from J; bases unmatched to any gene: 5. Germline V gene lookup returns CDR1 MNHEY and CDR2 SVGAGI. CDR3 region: CASSYSIGTDSYEQYF. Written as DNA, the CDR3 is TGTGCCAGCAGTTACTCGATCGGGACAGACTCCTACGAGCAGTACTTC.

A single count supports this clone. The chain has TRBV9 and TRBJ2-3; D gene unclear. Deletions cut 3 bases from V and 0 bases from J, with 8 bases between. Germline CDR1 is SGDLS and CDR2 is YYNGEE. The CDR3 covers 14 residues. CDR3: CASSAELSTDTQYF. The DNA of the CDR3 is TGTGCCAGCAGCGCCGAACTCAGCACAGATACGCAGTATTTT.

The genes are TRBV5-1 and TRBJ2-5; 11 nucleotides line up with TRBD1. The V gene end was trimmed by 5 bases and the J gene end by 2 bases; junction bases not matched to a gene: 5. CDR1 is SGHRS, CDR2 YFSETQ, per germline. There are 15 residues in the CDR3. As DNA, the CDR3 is TGCGCCAGCAGATACGGGACAGGGGGACAAGAGACCCAGTACTTC. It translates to CASRYGTGGQETQYF.

CDR3 sequence reads: CASSITPEGGGRAYGYTF. The CDR3 DNA follows: TGTGCCAGCAGCATCACGCCCGAGGGGGGTGGACGCGCCTATGGCTACACCTTC. The chain carries TRBV5-5 and TRBJ1-2; tentative D call: TRBD1 (6 bases). This CDR3 spans 18 amino acids. Germline V gene sequence: CDR1 SGHKS, CDR2 YYEKEE (reference sequence). Trimming stripped 4 bases from V and 4 bases from J, with 26 bases between.